Sequencing of this T cell receptor (beta chain) was carried out in a study of identical twins. This clonotype was counted ten times or more. What it binds is unknown. Study findings and constraints: Partly confounded zero-insertion analyses could result from invariant MAIT and iNKT cells.

TCRdb re-called the 5' RACE reads through MiXCR, storing one row per CDR3 protein. This table holds about 790,000 distinct CDR3 sequences, 15% to 20% found once. These data were likewise used in another study, on T cells expressing NK-cell markers. That report adds: Roughly 1.0-8% of CD8+ T cells in over 5 donors belonged to dominant NKG2C+ clonotypes. There were several donors in whom these clonotypes also led the CD3+CD56-NKG2C+ fraction. There remained a lack of clarity about HCMV specificity of expanded NKG2C+ T cell clones.

Sequenced input: PBMCs. This receptor was identified in a woman in her late teens or twenties in good health.

CDR3 DNA sequence: TGTGCCACCAGCAGAGAGGCTAGCTGGGGTACGCAGTATTTT. It codes for CATSREASWGTQYF. The chain links TRBV15 to TRBJ2-3; TRBD2 might be the D (5 bases). Germline values: CDR1 LNHNV, CDR2 YYDKDF (reference sequence). The CDR3 is made up of 14 amino acids. V dropped 0 bases and J dropped 8 bases, with 12 bases sitting between them. The variable domain in full, with the rest retrieved from reference TRBV15 and TRBJ2-3, is DAMVIQNPRYQVTQFGKPVTLSCSQTLNHNVMYWYQQKSSQAPKLLFHYYDKDFNNEADTPDNFQSRRPNTSFCFLDIRSPGLGDTAMYLCATSREASWGTQYFGPGTRLTVL.